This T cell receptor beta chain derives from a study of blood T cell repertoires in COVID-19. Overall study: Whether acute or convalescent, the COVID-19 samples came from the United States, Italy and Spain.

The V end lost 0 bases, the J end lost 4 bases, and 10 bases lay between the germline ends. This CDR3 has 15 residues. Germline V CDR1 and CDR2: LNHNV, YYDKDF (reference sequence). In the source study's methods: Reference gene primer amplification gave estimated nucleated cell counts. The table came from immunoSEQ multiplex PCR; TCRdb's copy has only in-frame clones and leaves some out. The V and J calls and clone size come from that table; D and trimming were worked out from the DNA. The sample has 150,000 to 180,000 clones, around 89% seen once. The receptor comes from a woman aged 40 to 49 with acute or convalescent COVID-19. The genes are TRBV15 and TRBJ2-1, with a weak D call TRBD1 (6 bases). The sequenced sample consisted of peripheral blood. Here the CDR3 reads CATSRDGQGYNEQFF. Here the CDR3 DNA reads TGTGCCACCAGCAGAGATGGGCAGGGGTACAATGAGCAGTTCTTC.